This is a list of T cell receptor beta chains from one sample in a study of early T cells in non-severe SARS-CoV-2 infection. TCRdb re-called the 5' RACE reads with MiXCR, one entry per CDR3 protein. This sample has around 81,000 distinct CDR3 sequences, with 14% to 15% found just once. What was sequenced was whole blood. These receptors were obtained from an adult who was a healthcare worker with PCR-confirmed SARS-CoV-2 infection or an uninfected control (not recorded which). Each CDR3 is given with its conserved first and last residue. Fields, in order: V gene, clone size, J gene, D gene, CDR3 protein, CDR3 DNA. D genes are given only for firm matches. The size entry is marked missing in some rows and otherwise reads once, few, many or a size class.

V gene: TRBV20-1; clone size: many; J gene: TRBJ1-5; D gene: .; CDR3 protein: CSARADQGPVEPQHF; CDR3 DNA: TGCAGTGCTAGGGCGGACCAGGGGCCCGTCGAGCCCCAGCATTTT
V gene: TRBV18; clone size: .; J gene: TRBJ2-1; D gene: TRBD1; CDR3 protein: CASSQGTGGNEQFF; CDR3 DNA: TGTGCCAGCTCACAGGGGACAGGGGGCAATGAGCAGTTCTTC
V gene: TRBV29-1; clone size: few; J gene: TRBJ1-1; D gene: TRBD1; CDR3 protein: CSGGQRNTEAFF; CDR3 DNA: TGCAGCGGGGGACAGCGGAACACTGAAGCTTTCTTT
V gene: TRBV7-2; clone size: .; J gene: TRBJ2-7; D gene: .; CDR3 protein: CASSPIGTRSPPYEQYF; CDR3 DNA: TGTGCCAGCAGCCCTATCGGGACTCGTAGCCCCCCGTACGAGCAGTACTTC
V gene: TRBV5-1; clone size: many; J gene: TRBJ2-1; D gene: .; CDR3 protein: CASSLSRNEQFF; CDR3 DNA: TGCGCCAGCAGCTTGTCCCGAAATGAGCAGTTCTTC
V gene: TRBV28; clone size: .; J gene: TRBJ2-3; D gene: .; CDR3 protein: CASSLGGSADTQYF; CDR3 DNA: TGTGCCAGCAGTTTGGGGGGCTCGGCAGATACGCAGTATTTT
V gene: TRBV20-1; clone size: few; J gene: TRBJ2-7; D gene: TRBD1; CDR3 protein: CSGGRTGYYEQYF; CDR3 DNA: TGCAGTGGTGGTCGGACAGGTTACTACGAGCAGTACTTC
V gene: TRBV20-1; clone size: .; J gene: TRBJ1-1; D gene: TRBD1; CDR3 protein: CSAPAGQMNTEAFF; CDR3 DNA: TGCAGTGCCCCGGCGGGACAGATGAACACTGAAGCTTTCTTT
V gene: TRBV7-3; clone size: few; J gene: TRBJ2-2; D gene: TRBD1; CDR3 protein: CASSLTGTGFAGELFF; CDR3 DNA: TGTGCCAGCAGCCTTACCGGGACAGGGTTCGCCGGGGAGCTGTTTTTT
V gene: TRBV5-5; clone size: .; J gene: TRBJ1-5; D gene: .; CDR3 protein: CASSLFGQRSNQPQHF; CDR3 DNA: TGTGCCAGCAGCTTGTTCGGTCAGAGGAGCAATCAGCCCCAGCATTTT
V gene: TRBV10-2; clone size: few; J gene: TRBJ2-3; D gene: .; CDR3 protein: CASSPTDTQYF; CDR3 DNA: TGCGCCAGCAGCCCCACAGATACGCAGTATTTT
V gene: TRBV9; clone size: .; J gene: TRBJ2-7; D gene: TRBD2; CDR3 protein: CASSNSGGAFYEQYF; CDR3 DNA: TGTGCCAGCAGCAATAGCGGGGGGGCTTTTTACGAGCAGTACTTC
V gene: TRBV5-4; clone size: few; J gene: TRBJ2-5; D gene: .; CDR3 protein: CASSLGGTQETQYF; CDR3 DNA: TGTGCCAGCAGCTTGGGAGGGACTCAAGAGACCCAGTACTTC
V gene: TRBV7-2; clone size: many; J gene: TRBJ1-5; D gene: .; CDR3 protein: CASSYDGLYNQPQHF; CDR3 DNA: TGTGCCAGCAGCTATGATGGGCTTTATAATCAGCCCCAGCATTTT
V gene: TRBV29-1; clone size: few; J gene: TRBJ2-3; D gene: .; CDR3 protein: CSVDSTDTQYF; CDR3 DNA: TGCAGCGTTGATTCCACAGATACGCAGTATTTT
V gene: TRBV28; clone size: few; J gene: TRBJ1-6; D gene: TRBD1; CDR3 protein: CASSTGTGDSPLHF; CDR3 DNA: TGTGCCAGCAGTACCGGGACAGGGGACTCACCCCTCCACTTT
V gene: TRBV3-1; clone size: few; J gene: TRBJ2-7; D gene: .; CDR3 protein: CASSRSLGPYEQYF; CDR3 DNA: TGTGCCAGCAGCCGGTCTTTAGGTCCCTACGAGCAGTACTTC
V gene: TRBV12-3/TRBV12-4; clone size: .; J gene: TRBJ1-4; D gene: .; CDR3 protein: CASSPGYSLFF; CDR3 DNA: TGTGCCAGCAGTCCAGGGTATAGCCTGTTTTTT
V gene: TRBV3-1; clone size: .; J gene: TRBJ1-6; D gene: TRBD1; CDR3 protein: CASSQVQGNNSPLHF; CDR3 DNA: TGTGCCAGCAGCCAAGTACAGGGGAATAATTCACCCCTCCACTTT
V gene: TRBV7-9; clone size: .; J gene: TRBJ2-7; D gene: .; CDR3 protein: CASSGGRYEQYF; CDR3 DNA: TGTGCCAGCAGCGGGGGCAGGTACGAGCAGTACTTC
V gene: TRBV7-2; clone size: many; J gene: TRBJ1-1; D gene: TRBD1; CDR3 protein: CASSLGGTGDTEAFF; CDR3 DNA: TGTGCCAGCAGCTTAGGTGGGACAGGAGACACTGAAGCTTTCTTT
V gene: TRBV20-1; clone size: many; J gene: TRBJ1-5; D gene: .; CDR3 protein: CSAKADVKNQPQHF; CDR3 DNA: TGCAGTGCTAAAGCGGACGTCAAAAATCAGCCCCAGCATTTT
V gene: TRBV7-3; clone size: many; J gene: TRBJ2-1; D gene: TRBD1; CDR3 protein: CASSTYRGPNNEQFF; CDR3 DNA: TGTGCCAGCAGCACCTACAGGGGGCCCAACAATGAGCAGTTCTTC
V gene: TRBV20-1; clone size: few; J gene: TRBJ2-5; D gene: TRBD2; CDR3 protein: CSARDGGDPQETQYF; CDR3 DNA: TGCAGTGCTAGAGATGGGGGGGACCCCCAAGAGACCCAGTACTTC
V gene: TRBV15; clone size: .; J gene: TRBJ1-3; D gene: TRBD1; CDR3 protein: CATSTRTGTTGNTIYF; CDR3 DNA: TGTGCCACCAGCACCAGGACAGGGACTACAGGAAACACCATATATTTT
V gene: TRBV20-1; clone size: many; J gene: TRBJ2-1; D gene: .; CDR3 protein: CSARVTGNGEQFF; CDR3 DNA: TGCAGTGCTAGGGTAACAGGGAACGGGGAGCAGTTCTTC
V gene: TRBV18; clone size: many; J gene: TRBJ2-7; D gene: .; CDR3 protein: CASSPSAQYEQYF; CDR3 DNA: TGTGCCAGCTCACCAAGCGCACAGTACGAGCAGTACTTC
V gene: TRBV7-2; clone size: few; J gene: TRBJ1-6; D gene: .; CDR3 protein: CASSLGAYNSPLHF; CDR3 DNA: TGTGCCAGCAGCTTAGGGGCCTATAATTCACCCCTCCACTTT
V gene: TRBV18; clone size: few; J gene: TRBJ2-2; D gene: TRBD1; CDR3 protein: CATGFQGASTGELFF; CDR3 DNA: TGTGCCACCGGATTTCAGGGGGCGTCTACCGGGGAGCTGTTTTTT
V gene: TRBV6-1; clone size: .; J gene: TRBJ1-6; D gene: TRBD1; CDR3 protein: CASSADRIVLNSPLHF; CDR3 DNA: TGTGCCAGCAGTGCGGACAGGATAGTACTTAATTCACCCCTCCACTTT
V gene: TRBV10-2; clone size: .; J gene: TRBJ2-5; D gene: .; CDR3 protein: CASSGPAQFQETQYF; CDR3 DNA: TGCGCCAGCAGCGGCCCCGCACAGTTCCAAGAGACCCAGTACTTC
V gene: TRBV28; clone size: few; J gene: TRBJ1-4; D gene: .; CDR3 protein: CASSPPWGDEKLFF; CDR3 DNA: TGTGCCAGCAGTCCCCCGTGGGGGGATGAAAAACTGTTTTTT
V gene: TRBV6-5; clone size: many; J gene: TRBJ2-6; D gene: .; CDR3 protein: CASSHGLSGANVLTF; CDR3 DNA: TGTGCCAGCAGCCACGGTCTATCTGGGGCCAACGTCCTGACTTTC
V gene: TRBV29-1; clone size: .; J gene: TRBJ1-1; D gene: .; CDR3 protein: CSVVRGLDTEAFF; CDR3 DNA: TGCAGCGTTGTACGCGGCCTGGACACTGAAGCTTTCTTT
V gene: TRBV21-1; clone size: many; J gene: TRBJ2-5; D gene: .; CDR3 protein: CASKTPHRGLRETQYF; CDR3 DNA: TGTGCCAGCAAAACCCCACACAGGGGACTACGGGAGACCCAGTACTTC
V gene: TRBV12-3/TRBV12-4; clone size: .; J gene: TRBJ2-7; D gene: TRBD1; CDR3 protein: CASSWGMTGGPYEQYF; CDR3 DNA: TGTGCCAGCAGTTGGGGGATGACAGGGGGCCCCTACGAGCAGTACTTC
V gene: TRBV5-1; clone size: few; J gene: TRBJ2-4; D gene: .; CDR3 protein: CASSLPDLGHIQYF; CDR3 DNA: TGCGCCAGCAGCCTCCCGGACCTGGGGCACATTCAGTACTTC
V gene: TRBV28; clone size: many; J gene: TRBJ2-1; D gene: .; CDR3 protein: CASSVRTRGEQFF; CDR3 DNA: TGTGCCAGCAGTGTCAGGACCCGCGGTGAGCAGTTCTTC
V gene: TRBV5-5; clone size: .; J gene: TRBJ1-2; D gene: TRBD1; CDR3 protein: CASSLGQGADGYTF; CDR3 DNA: TGTGCCAGCAGCTTGGGACAGGGGGCGGATGGCTACACCTTC
V gene: TRBV19; clone size: .; J gene: TRBJ1-5; D gene: .; CDR3 protein: CASSEINNQPQHF; CDR3 DNA: TGTGCCAGTAGCGAAATCAACAATCAGCCCCAGCATTTT
V gene: TRBV11-2; clone size: many; J gene: TRBJ2-1; D gene: .; CDR3 protein: CASSDSSYNEQFF; CDR3 DNA: TGTGCCAGCAGTGACAGTTCCTACAATGAGCAGTTCTTC
V gene: TRBV7-9; clone size: few; J gene: TRBJ1-6; D gene: .; CDR3 protein: CASSPAHPNSPLHF; CDR3 DNA: TGTGCCAGCAGCCCAGCTCATCCAAATTCACCCCTCCACTTT
V gene: TRBV6-2/TRBV6-3; clone size: many; J gene: TRBJ2-3; D gene: .; CDR3 protein: CASNLRPLSTDTQYF; CDR3 DNA: TGTGCCAGCAACTTAAGGCCTCTGAGCACAGATACGCAGTATTTT
V gene: TRBV9; clone size: few; J gene: TRBJ2-2; D gene: .; CDR3 protein: CASSVLGGPAGELFF; CDR3 DNA: TGTGCCAGCAGCGTCCTGGGGGGCCCGGCCGGGGAGCTGTTTTTT
V gene: TRBV19; clone size: few; J gene: TRBJ2-5; D gene: TRBD1; CDR3 protein: CASSKPGQQETQYF; CDR3 DNA: TGTGCCAGTAGTAAGCCGGGACAGCAAGAGACCCAGTACTTC
V gene: TRBV12-5; clone size: few; J gene: TRBJ2-7; D gene: TRBD1; CDR3 protein: CASGLTRGRFDYEQYF; CDR3 DNA: TGTGCTAGTGGTTTGACCAGGGGGCGGTTTGACTACGAGCAGTACTTC
V gene: TRBV19; clone size: .; J gene: TRBJ1-5; D gene: .; CDR3 protein: CASSIDRQPQHF; CDR3 DNA: TGTGCCAGTAGTATAGATCGTCAGCCCCAGCATTTT
V gene: TRBV29-1; clone size: .; J gene: TRBJ1-1; D gene: .; CDR3 protein: CSVTITGMNTEAFF; CDR3 DNA: TGCAGCGTTACCATCACAGGGATGAACACTGAAGCTTTCTTT
V gene: TRBV11-2; clone size: few; J gene: TRBJ2-1; D gene: .; CDR3 protein: CASSLDQSYNEQFF; CDR3 DNA: TGTGCCAGCAGCTTAGATCAGTCCTACAATGAGCAGTTCTTC
V gene: TRBV7-2; clone size: few; J gene: TRBJ1-5; D gene: .; CDR3 protein: CASSLRRGGDQPQHF; CDR3 DNA: TGTGCCAGCAGCCTACGTAGGGGGGGAGATCAGCCCCAGCATTTT
V gene: TRBV4-2; clone size: once; J gene: TRBJ2-3; D gene: .; CDR3 protein: CASSQDGGARTDTQYF; CDR3 DNA: TGTGCCAGCAGCCAAGATGGGGGGGCCCGCACAGATACGCAGTATTTT
V gene: TRBV6-2/TRBV6-3; clone size: .; J gene: TRBJ2-1; D gene: .; CDR3 protein: CASSGTESSYNEQFF; CDR3 DNA: TGTGCCAGCAGCGGGACCGAGAGCTCCTACAATGAGCAGTTCTTC
V gene: TRBV28; clone size: few; J gene: TRBJ2-3; D gene: TRBD1; CDR3 protein: CASSLGQGAAPRWYF; CDR3 DNA: TGTGCCAGCAGTTTGGGACAGGGGGCAGCGCCTCGTTGGTATTTT